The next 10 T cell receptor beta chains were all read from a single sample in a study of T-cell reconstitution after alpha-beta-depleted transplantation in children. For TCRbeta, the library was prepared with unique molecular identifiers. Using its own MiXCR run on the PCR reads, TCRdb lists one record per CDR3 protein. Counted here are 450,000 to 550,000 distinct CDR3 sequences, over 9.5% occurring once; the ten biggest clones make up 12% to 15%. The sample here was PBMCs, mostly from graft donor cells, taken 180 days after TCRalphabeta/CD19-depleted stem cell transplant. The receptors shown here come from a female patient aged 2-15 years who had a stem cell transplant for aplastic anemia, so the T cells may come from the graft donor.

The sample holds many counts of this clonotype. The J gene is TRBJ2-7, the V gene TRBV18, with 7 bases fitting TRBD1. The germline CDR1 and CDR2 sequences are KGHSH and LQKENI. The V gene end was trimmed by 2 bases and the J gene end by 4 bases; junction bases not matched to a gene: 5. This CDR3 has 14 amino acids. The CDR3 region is CASSPMGQTYEQYF. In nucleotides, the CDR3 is TGTGCCAGCTCACCAATGGGACAGACATACGAGCAGTACTTC.

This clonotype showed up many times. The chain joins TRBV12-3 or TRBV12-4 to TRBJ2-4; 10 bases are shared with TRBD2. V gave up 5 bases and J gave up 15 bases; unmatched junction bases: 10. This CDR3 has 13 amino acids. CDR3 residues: CASSPRLAGVRYF. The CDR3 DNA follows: TGTGCCAGCAGTCCCAGGCTAGCGGGAGTACGGTACTTC.

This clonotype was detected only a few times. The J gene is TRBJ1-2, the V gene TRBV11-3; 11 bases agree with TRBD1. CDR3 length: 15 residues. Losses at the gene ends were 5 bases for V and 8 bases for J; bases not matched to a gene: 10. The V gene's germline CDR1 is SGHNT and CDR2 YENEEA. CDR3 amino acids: CASSAGQGASSGYTF. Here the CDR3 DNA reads TGTGCCAGCAGCGCAGGACAGGGGGCTTCATCCGGCTACACCTTC.

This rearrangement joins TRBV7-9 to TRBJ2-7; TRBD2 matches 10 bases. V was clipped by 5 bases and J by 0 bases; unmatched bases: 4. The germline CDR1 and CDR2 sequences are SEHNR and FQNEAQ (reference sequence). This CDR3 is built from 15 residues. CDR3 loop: CASSPTSGTSYEQYF. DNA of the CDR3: TGTGCCAGCAGCCCCACTAGCGGGACCTCCTACGAGCAGTACTTC.

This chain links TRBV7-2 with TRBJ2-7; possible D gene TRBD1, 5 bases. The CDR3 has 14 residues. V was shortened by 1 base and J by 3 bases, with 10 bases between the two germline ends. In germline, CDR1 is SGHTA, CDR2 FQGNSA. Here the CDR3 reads CASSLGKGYYEQYF. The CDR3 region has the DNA TGTGCCAGCAGCTTAGGGAAGGGGTACTACGAGCAGTACTTC.

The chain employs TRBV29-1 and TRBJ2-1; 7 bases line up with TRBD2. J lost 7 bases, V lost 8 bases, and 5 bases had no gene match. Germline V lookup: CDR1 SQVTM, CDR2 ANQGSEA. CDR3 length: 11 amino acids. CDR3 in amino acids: CSLGEGNEQFF. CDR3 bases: TGCAGCCTGGGGGAGGGGAATGAGCAGTTCTTC.

CDR3 coding DNA: TGTGCCAGCAGGCCTGGCGGACCAGAGGGAGCACTGTTTTTT. It codes for CASRPGGPEGALFF. The V gene is TRBV7-9, the J gene TRBJ1-4; D is undetermined. There are 14 residues in the CDR3. The V end lost 6 bases, the J end lost 13 bases, and 21 bases lay between the germline ends. Germline assignment: CDR1 SEHNR and CDR2 FQNEAQ (reference sequence).

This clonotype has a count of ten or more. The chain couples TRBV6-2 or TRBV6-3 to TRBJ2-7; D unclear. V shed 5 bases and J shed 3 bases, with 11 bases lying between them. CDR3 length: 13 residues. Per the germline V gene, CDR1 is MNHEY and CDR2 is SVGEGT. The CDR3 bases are TGTGCCAGCAGTCCGAGGCTATTCTACGAGCAGTACGTC. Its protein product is CASSPRLFYEQYV.

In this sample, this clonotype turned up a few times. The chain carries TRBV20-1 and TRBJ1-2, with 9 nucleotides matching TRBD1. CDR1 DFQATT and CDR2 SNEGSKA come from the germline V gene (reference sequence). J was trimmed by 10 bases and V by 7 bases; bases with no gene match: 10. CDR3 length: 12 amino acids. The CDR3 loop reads CSVTPGQGDYTF. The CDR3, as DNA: TGCAGTGTCACTCCGGGACAGGGCGACTACACCTTC.

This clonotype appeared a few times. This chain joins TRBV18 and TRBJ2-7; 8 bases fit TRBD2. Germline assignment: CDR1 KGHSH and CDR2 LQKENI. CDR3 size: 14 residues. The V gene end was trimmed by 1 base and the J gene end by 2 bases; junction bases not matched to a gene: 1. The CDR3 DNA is TGTGCCAGCTCACCACTAGCGGGAACCTACGAGCAGTACGTC. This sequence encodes CASSPLAGTYEQYV.